The 27 T cell receptor beta chains given below trace back to one sample, sequenced in a study of vaccination and CD4 T cells after COVID-19. Their recognized antigens are unknown. An Oncomine TCR Beta short-read assay was used to sequence the DNA from cultured CD4+ T cells. TCRdb itself ran the PCR reads through MiXCR, one entry per CDR3 protein. Of 20,000 to 25,000 distinct CDR3 sequences in the sample, around two thirds were seen once. Regarding treatment: roughly nine-day PBMC culture with coronavirus spike peptide pools or control peptides (ViraFEST assay). The sequences come from CD4+ T cells from blood, cultured in vitro, collected before SARS-CoV-2 vaccination. These receptor sequences come from a human donor who received a COVID-19 vaccine.

This rearrangement joins TRBV6-1 to TRBJ2-5, with D tentatively TRBD2 (6 bases). Germline-derived CDR1 and CDR2 are MNHNS and SASEGT. The CDR3 runs to 13 residues. V shed 10 bases and J shed 5 bases, with 17 bases lying between them. Here the CDR3 reads CATSRVGGETQYF. CDR3 nucleotides: TGTGCCACCAGCCGGGTGGGAGGTGAGACCCAGTACTTC.

Only a few counts were recorded for this clonotype. This chain connects TRBV27 to TRBJ2-1; tentatively, D is TRBD2 (6 bases). Trimming took off 0 bases at V and 9 bases at J, with 9 bases between the two ends. This CDR3 region has 13 residues. CDR1 MNHEY and CDR2 SMNVEV come from the germline V gene (reference sequence). CDR3 protein: CASSLSNSGEQFF. DNA for the CDR3: TGTGCCAGCAGTTTATCCAATAGCGGTGAGCAGTTCTTC.

The V call is TRBV19, the J call TRBJ2-3; D may be TRBD2 (5 bases). The V end lost 6 bases, the J end lost 6 bases, and 16 bases lay between the germline ends. The CDR3 runs to 14 residues. Germline V CDR1 and CDR2: LNHDA, SQIVND (reference sequence). CDR3 DNA sequence: TGTGCCAGTAGGCCTTCCGGCGGCGGGGATACGCAGTATTTT. Amino acid sequence: CASRPSGGGDTQYF.

V usage is TRBV2 and J usage is TRBJ2-7; TRBD2 matches at 7 bases. Trimming removed 0 bases from V and 4 bases from J; junction bases left unmatched: 0. CDR3 length: 13 amino acids. Germline CDR1 is SNHLY and CDR2 is FYNNEI. The CDR3 spells CASSEAGLYEQYF. The CDR3 nucleotides read TGTGCCAGCAGTGAAGCGGGACTATACGAGCAGTACTTC.

This sequence joins TRBV24-1 and TRBJ1-4; tentative D call: TRBD1 (6 bases). CDR3 length: 13 amino acids. V was pared by 6 bases and J by 8 bases, with 12 bases between. The germline CDR1 and CDR2 sequences are KGHDR and SFDVKD. CDR3 DNA sequence: TGTGCCACCAGTAAACCAGGGACAGAAAAACTGTTTTTT. Protein sequence: CATSKPGTEKLFF.

This chain joins TRBV6-1 and TRBJ2-4, with D possibly being TRBD1 (6 bases). Trimming removed 4 bases at V and 1 base at J, with 14 bases between. Germline V lookup: CDR1 MNHNS, CDR2 SASEGT. CDR3 length equals 16 residues. The CDR3 loop is CASSALPGEAKNIQYF. For the CDR3, the DNA is TGTGCCAGCAGTGCCCTGCCAGGGGAGGCCAAAAACATTCAGTACTTC.

The genes are TRBV12-3 or TRBV12-4 and TRBJ2-5; D could derive from TRBD1 or TRBD2 (5 bases each). The CDR3 totals 16 residues. V shed 5 bases and J shed 2 bases, with 18 bases lying between them. The DNA for the CDR3 is TGTGCCAGCAGTCCCACATCCGGGGCCCCACAAGAGACCCAGTACTTC. This gives the protein CASSPTSGAPQETQYF.

This chain links TRBV12-3 or TRBV12-4 with TRBJ1-2; TRBD1 is a possible D gene (5 bases). CDR3 length: 13 residues. The V gene lost 4 bases and the J gene lost 6 bases, with 12 bases spanning the gap. The CDR3 coding sequence is TGTGCCAGCAGTTATAGGGGAAGAGATGGCTACACCTTC. This sequence encodes CASSYRGRDGYTF.

V is TRBV7-2 and J is TRBJ2-5; 8 positions agree with TRBD1. Trimming cost V 0 bases and J 5 bases; bases outside gene matches: 8. CDR3 size: 16 residues. Germline V gene data show CDR1 as SGHTA and CDR2 as FQGNSA. The CDR3 reads CASSLAGDRKGETQYF. The CDR3 DNA reads TGTGCCAGCAGCTTAGCTGGGGACAGGAAGGGGGAGACCCAGTACTTC.

CDR3 region: CASSISEGTNTEAFF. The CDR3 nucleotides read TGTGCCAGTAGTATAAGTGAGGGGACGAACACTGAAGCTTTCTTT. The chain carries TRBV19 and TRBJ1-1, with a tentative D call TRBD1 (5 bases). This CDR3 spans 15 amino acids. The V end was cut by 2 bases, the J end by 1 base, with 11 bases between. Germline values: CDR1 LNHDA, CDR2 SQIVND (reference sequence).

The chain recombines TRBV23-1 with TRBJ1-2; D is undetermined. TRBV23-1 is sorted into the ORF group, with uncertain function. The CDR3 totals 15 residues. The germline V and J ends were trimmed by 3 bases and 6 bases, with 17 bases remaining between them. CDR3 bases: TGCGCCAGCAGTCATAGCTTTCCGGGGAGGGATGGCTACACCTTC. Protein product: CASSHSFPGRDGYTF.

This clonotype was observed a handful of times. The rearrangement links TRBV2 to TRBJ1-1; 7 bases are shared with TRBD1. The germline V gene encodes CDR1 SNHLY and CDR2 FYNNEI. CDR3 size: 14 residues. Losses at the gene ends were 6 bases for V and 0 bases for J; bases not matched to a gene: 4. The CDR3, as DNA: TGTGCCAGCAGGACCGACAGGGTGAACACTGAAGCTTTCTTT. This codes for CASRTDRVNTEAFF.

V and J are TRBV27 and TRBJ1-1; 8 nucleotides agree with TRBD1. The germline CDR1 and CDR2 sequences are MNHEY and SMNVEV (reference sequence). The CDR3 contains 14 residues. J gave up 6 bases and V 6 bases, and 9 bases lay outside the gene matches. DNA for the CDR3: TGTGCCAGCAGATCGACTACAGGGGGAGCTGAAGCTTTCTTT. This sequence encodes CASRSTTGGAEAFF.

CDR3 residues: CASSPRRRGPGNTEAFF. The DNA for the CDR3 is TGTGCCAGCAGTCCAAGAAGGAGGGGGCCCGGGAACACTGAAGCTTTCTTT. The chain has TRBV6-1 and TRBJ1-1; 7 bases match TRBD1. The CDR3 runs to 17 residues. CDR1 is MNHNS and CDR2 is SASEGT in the germline V gene. The V and J ends lost 5 bases and 1 base, in that order; junction bases with no gene match: 13.

This clonotype is labeled medium-sized. The rearrangement joins TRBV6-1 to TRBJ1-5; perhaps TRBD1 as D (6 bases). Trimming took off 1 base at V and 1 base at J, with 11 bases between the two ends. Germline V gene data show CDR1 as MNHNS and CDR2 as SASEGT. This CDR3 comprises 16 residues. The CDR3 loop reads CASSEGPGQSNQPQHF. In DNA form, the CDR3 reads TGTGCCAGCAGTGAAGGGCCGGGACAAAGCAATCAGCCCCAGCATTTT.

This clonotype has more than one count but fewer than ten. CDR3 sequence: CASSTGPMRPQHF. CDR3 in DNA: TGTGCCAGCAGCACTGGACCGATGAGACCCCAGCATTTT. The chain joins TRBV7-2 to TRBJ1-5; D gene uncertain. V lost 5 bases and J lost 10, with 15 bases in between. Germline lookup yields CDR1 SGHTA and CDR2 FQGNSA. This CDR3 has 13 residues.

CDR3 region: CASSETGRHEKLFF. CDR3 DNA sequence: TGTGCCAGCAGTGAGACCGGCCGTCATGAAAAACTGTTTTTT. This sequence joins TRBV6-1 and TRBJ1-4, with D unclear. Germline V gene lookup returns CDR1 MNHNS and CDR2 SASEGT. The CDR3 runs 14 residues. V gave up 3 bases and J gave up 6 bases, with 11 bases separating them.

This clonotype turned up a few times. This rearrangement joins TRBV25-1 to TRBJ1-2; D call uncertain. The CDR3 contains 16 residues. V was trimmed by 3 bases and J by 8 bases, leaving 22 bases between them. Per germline, CDR1 MGHDK and CDR2 SYGVNS. CDR3 DNA sequence: TGTGCCAGCAGTGATGCGAAGGGAAGCCCGAACGGGGGCTACACCTTC. Translated: CASSDAKGSPNGGYTF.

The chain combines TRBV19 with TRBJ1-1; the D is unclear. V was clipped by 3 bases and J by 0 bases, with 8 bases between them. Germline V lookup: CDR1 LNHDA, CDR2 SQIVND (reference sequence). This CDR3 region has 14 residues. The CDR3 spells CASSIAGMNTEAFF. CDR3 nucleotides: TGTGCCAGTAGTATCGCGGGGATGAACACTGAAGCTTTCTTT.

This clonotype was seen more than once but under ten times. In DNA, the CDR3 is TGCAGTGCTCTATCTAGGGGGCAAGAGACCCAGTACTTC. This translates into CSALSRGQETQYF. This chain links TRBV20-1 with TRBJ2-5, with D possibly matching TRBD1 (6 bases). V lost 5 bases and J lost 2, with 12 bases in between. Germline V CDR1 and CDR2: DFQATT, SNEGSKA (reference sequence). The CDR3 is 13 amino acids.

V and J are TRBV2 and TRBJ1-2; D is ambiguous. This CDR3 is built from 13 residues. In germline, CDR1 is SNHLY, CDR2 FYNNEI. V shed 6 bases and J shed 4 bases, with 12 bases lying between them. The CDR3 nucleotides read TGTGCCAGCAGGGAGACCGGATTCTATGGCTACACCTTC. Translated, it gives CASRETGFYGYTF. Full variable domain (rest looked up from reference TRBV2 and TRBJ1-2): EPEVTQTPSHQVTQMGQEVILRCVPISNHLYFYWYRQILGQKVEFLVSFYNNEISEKSEIFDDQFSVERPDGSNFTLKIRSTKLEDSAMYFCASRETGFYGYTFGSGTRLTVV.

The CDR3 loop reads CASSGLTGGVSNQPQHF. The CDR3 bases are TGTGCCAGTAGTGGGTTGACAGGGGGCGTAAGCAATCAGCCCCAGCATTTT. The chain is built from TRBV19 and TRBJ1-5, with 10 bases fitting TRBD1. The CDR3 spans 17 residues. V lost 5 bases, J lost 1 base, and 8 bases stayed unmatched. Germline lookup yields CDR1 LNHDA and CDR2 SQIVND (reference sequence). Combining the CDR3 with reference TRBV19 and TRBJ1-5 gives the whole variable domain DGGITQSPKYLFRKEGQNVTLSCEQNLNHDAMYWYRQDPGQGLRLIYYSQIVNDFQKGDIAEGYSVSREKKESFPLTVTSAQKNPTAFYLCASSGLTGGVSNQPQHFGDGTRLSIL.

The V call is TRBV7-9, the J call TRBJ1-4, with TRBD1 as a possible D gene (5 bases). The CDR3 extends over 15 amino acids. Trimming pared 1 base from V and 2 bases from J, leaving 8 bases between. Germline CDR1 SEHNR, CDR2 FQNEAQ (reference sequence). The CDR3 region has the DNA TGTGCCAGCAGCTTAGGGGCAGGGACTAATGAAAAACTGTTTTTT. This sequence encodes CASSLGAGTNEKLFF. Drawing the rest from reference TRBV7-9 and TRBJ1-4, the complete variable domain is DTGVSQNPRHKITKRGQNVTFRCDPISEHNRLYWYRQTLGQGPEFLTYFQNEAQLEKSRLLSDRFSAERPKGSFSTLEIQRTEQGDSAMYLCASSLGAGTNEKLFFGSGTQLSVL.

This sequence joins TRBV20-1 and TRBJ1-6; 7 nucleotides align to TRBD1. V gave up 1 base and J gave up 5 bases; unmatched junction bases: 17. CDR1 is DFQATT and CDR2 is SNEGSKA in the germline V gene (reference sequence). This CDR3 has 19 amino acids. This chain's CDR3 is CSARVPPTGAGWDNSPLHF. The CDR3 DNA follows: TGCAGTGCTAGAGTCCCCCCAACAGGGGCCGGTTGGGATAATTCACCCCTCCACTTT.

This rearrangement joins TRBV30 to TRBJ2-5, with TRBD2 matching 8 bases. Germline values: CDR1 GTSNPN, CDR2 SVGIG (reference sequence). The CDR3 sequence is 14 residues long. Unmatched junction bases numbered 5, after V lost 3 bases and J lost 2 bases. In DNA, the CDR3 is TGTGCCTGGAGCGGGAGGGCCCTACAAGAGACCCAGTACTTC. Protein product: CAWSGRALQETQYF.

This clonotype was detected a few times. This sequence joins TRBV7-2 and TRBJ1-5, with 8 bases fitting TRBD1. Per the germline V gene, CDR1 is SGHTA and CDR2 is FQGNSA. J gave up 3 bases and V 5 bases, and 12 bases lay outside the gene matches. The CDR3 loop spans 17 amino acids. For the CDR3, the DNA is TGTGCCAGCAGCGTAGGCCCCAGGGGGCTGATCAATCAGCCCCAGCATTTT. It encodes CASSVGPRGLINQPQHF.

This clonotype was seen a handful of times. CDR3 sequence: CATSDLGGGYTF. CDR3 nucleotides: TGTGCCACCAGTGATCTTGGGGGTGGCTACACCTTC. J is TRBJ1-2 and V is TRBV24-1, with D possibly matching TRBD1 (5 bases). This CDR3 region has 12 residues. Trimming shortened V by 3 bases and J by 7 bases, and 8 bases separated the two germline ends. Per germline, CDR1 KGHDR and CDR2 SFDVKD.